This TCR beta chain was captured in a study of technical replicates of blood from a few donors. Generated by immunoSEQ multiplex PCR, the TCRdb table keeps only in-frame clones and is missing some. The data contain 12,000 or so clones, approximately 95% of them singletons. Germline lookup yields CDR1 MDHEN and CDR2 SYDVKM. J lost 3 bases, V lost 5 bases, and 7 bases had no gene match. The CDR3 consists of 16 residues. The specimen sequenced was PBMCs. This sequence was found in a human donor in good health. This chain uses TRBV28 with TRBJ2-2; 9 nucleotides line up with TRBD1. In DNA, the CDR3 is TGTGCCAGCAGTGAGACCGGGACAGGGTACACCGGGGAGCTGTTTTTT. Translated: CASSETGTGYTGELFF.